This TCR beta chain was observed in a study of T cell responses to AZD1222 COVID-19 vaccine. The study's findings and limits: White British ancestry dominated among donors, who included more females, and clonal diversity was possibly underestimated. It was only a handful of AZD1222 recipients who were seropositive at baseline.

The table came from immunoSEQ multiplex PCR; TCRdb's copy has only in-frame clones and leaves some out. In the table there are around 150,000 clones, around 90% of which are singletons. As to this clone: Its target is unknown.

Trimming removed 5 bases from V and 7 bases from J; junction bases left unmatched: 9. There are 15 residues in the CDR3. The germline V gene has CDR1 MDHEN and CDR2 SYDVKM. This specimen was peripheral blood, taken on day 0 of AZD1222 vaccination. The chain is built from TRBV28 and TRBJ2-7, with TRBD1 matching 12 bases. This TCR derives from an adult in good health. Here the CDR3 DNA reads TGTGCCAGCAGTACCCCGGGACAGGGGGCGCAAGAGCAGTACTTC. This encodes CASSTPGQGAQEQYF.